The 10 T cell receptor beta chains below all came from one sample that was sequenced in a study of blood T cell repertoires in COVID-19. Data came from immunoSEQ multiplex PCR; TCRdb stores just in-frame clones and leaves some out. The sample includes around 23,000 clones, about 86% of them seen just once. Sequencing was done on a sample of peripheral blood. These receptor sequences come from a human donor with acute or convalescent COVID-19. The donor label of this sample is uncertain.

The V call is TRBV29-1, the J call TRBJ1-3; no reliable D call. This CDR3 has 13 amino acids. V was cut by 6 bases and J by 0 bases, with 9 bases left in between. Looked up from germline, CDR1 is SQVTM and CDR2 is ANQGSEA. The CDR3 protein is CSVSVVSGNTIYF. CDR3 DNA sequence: TGCAGCGTGTCGGTTGTCTCTGGAAACACCATATATTTT.

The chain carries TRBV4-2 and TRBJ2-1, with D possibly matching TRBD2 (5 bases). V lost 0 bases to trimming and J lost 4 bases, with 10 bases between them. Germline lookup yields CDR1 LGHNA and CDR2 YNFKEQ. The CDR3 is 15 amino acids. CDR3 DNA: TGTGCCAGCAGCCAAGAGACTATTACTTACAATGAGCAGTTCTTC. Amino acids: CASSQETITYNEQFF.

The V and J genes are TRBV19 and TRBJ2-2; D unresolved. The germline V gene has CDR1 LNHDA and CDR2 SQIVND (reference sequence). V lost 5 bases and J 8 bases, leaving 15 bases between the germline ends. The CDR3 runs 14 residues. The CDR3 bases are TGTGCCAGTAGTTCTCGGGTCAAAAATGGGGAGCTGTTTTTT. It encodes CASSSRVKNGELFF.

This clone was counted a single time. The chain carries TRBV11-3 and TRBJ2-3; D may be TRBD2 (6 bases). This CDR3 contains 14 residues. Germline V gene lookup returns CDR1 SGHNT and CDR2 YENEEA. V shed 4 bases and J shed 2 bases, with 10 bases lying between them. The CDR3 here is CASSSEGITDTQYF. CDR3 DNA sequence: TGTGCCAGCAGCTCGGAGGGGATCACAGATACGCAGTATTTT.

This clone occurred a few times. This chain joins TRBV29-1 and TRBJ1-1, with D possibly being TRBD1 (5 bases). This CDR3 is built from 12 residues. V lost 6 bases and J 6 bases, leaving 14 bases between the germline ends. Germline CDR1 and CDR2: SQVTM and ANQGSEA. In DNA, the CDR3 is TGCAGCGTGGGGGTCGGGGAGGCTGAAGCTTTCTTT. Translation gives CSVGVGEAEAFF.

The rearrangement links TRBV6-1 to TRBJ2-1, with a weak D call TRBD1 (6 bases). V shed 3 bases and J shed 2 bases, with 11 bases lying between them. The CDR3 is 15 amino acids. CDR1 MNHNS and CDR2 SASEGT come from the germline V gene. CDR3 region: CASSDNRAPYNEQFF. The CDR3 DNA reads TGTGCCAGCAGTGATAACAGGGCCCCCTACAATGAGCAGTTCTTC.

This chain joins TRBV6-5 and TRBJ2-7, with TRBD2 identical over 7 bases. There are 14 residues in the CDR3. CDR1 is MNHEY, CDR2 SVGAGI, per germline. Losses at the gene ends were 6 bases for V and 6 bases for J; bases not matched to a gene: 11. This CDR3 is CASSFSGGGSEQYF. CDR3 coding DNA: TGTGCCAGCAGCTTTTCGGGCGGGGGAAGCGAGCAGTACTTC.

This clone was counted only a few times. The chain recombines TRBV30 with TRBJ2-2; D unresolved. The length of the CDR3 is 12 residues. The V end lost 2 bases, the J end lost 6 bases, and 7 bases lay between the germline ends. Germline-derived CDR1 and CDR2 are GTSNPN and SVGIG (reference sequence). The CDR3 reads CAWSHRSGELFF. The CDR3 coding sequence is TGTGCCTGGAGTCACAGATCCGGGGAGCTGTTTTTT.

In nucleotides, the CDR3 is TGTGCCAGCAGCTTAGCCACCAGTCCCGCCTACGAGCAGTACTTC. As protein: CASSLATSPAYEQYF. The J gene is TRBJ2-7, the V gene TRBV7-2; no clear D. CDR1 and CDR2 (germline): SGHTA, FQGNSA. This CDR3 is built from 15 residues. Deletions cut 0 bases from V and 2 bases from J, with 11 bases between.

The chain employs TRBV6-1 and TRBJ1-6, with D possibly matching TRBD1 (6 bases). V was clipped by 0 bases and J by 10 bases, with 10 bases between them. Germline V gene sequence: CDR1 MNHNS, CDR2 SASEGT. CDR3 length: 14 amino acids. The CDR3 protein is CASSEASGGSPLHF. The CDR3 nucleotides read TGTGCCAGCAGTGAAGCCAGTGGGGGCTCACCCCTCCACTTT.